This T cell receptor (beta chain) stems from a study of cytotoxic CD8 clonotypes in ibrutinib-treated CLL. Findings and caveats of the study: Treatment left the uncommon public clonotypes either contracted or stable in frequency.

Comments on this clone: What it binds is unknown.

Libraries were prepared by immunoSEQ multiplex PCR; TCRdb keeps only in-frame clonotypes and omits some of them. In the table there are approximately 210,000 clones, over 55% of which are singletons. The V gene lost 3 bases and the J gene lost 5 bases, with 20 bases spanning the gap. Per germline, CDR1 SGHRS and CDR2 YFSETQ. This CDR3 contains 17 residues. This sequence joins TRBV5-1 and TRBJ2-2, with a possible D match to TRBD1 (6 bases). Material: PBMCs, obtained after 24 months of ibrutinib treatment. The receptor was isolated from a human donor with chronic lymphocytic leukemia. This chain's CDR3 is CASSSGTISSRTGELFF. The CDR3 coding sequence is TGCGCCAGCAGCTCCGGGACAATCTCGTCTCGGACCGGGGAGCTGTTTTTT.